This T cell receptor beta chain was found in a study of T cells in Graves' hyperthyroidism and ophthalmopathy. Study overall: Peripheral blood samples were taken at initial diagnosis, prior to any treatment. Regarding the study as a whole: Ophthalmopathy was identified by the model a median approximately 6.4 months ahead of onset. Appearing also in blood were most of the thyroid clonotypes expanded above 0.001.

From RNA transcripts, TCR beta CDR3 regions were amplified. First-round RT-PCR of the TCR CDR3 relied on the HTBI primer set. MiXCR, applied by TCRdb to the multiplex PCR reads, yields one record per CDR3 protein. The table records over 300,000 distinct CDR3 sequences, about 15% of them present only once. V shed 3 bases, J shed 5 bases, and the junction held 12 bases outside the gene matches. The CDR3 covers 17 residues. CDR1 is SEHNR, CDR2 FQNEAQ, per germline (reference sequence). Ten or more counts support this clonotype. Its antigen is currently unknown. This clonotype was sampled from a woman in her sixties or seventies with Graves' hyperthyroidism. Sequencing used blood. V usage is TRBV7-9 and J usage is TRBJ2-3; 9 positions agree with TRBD2. This CDR3 is CASSFPSRGRGVDTQYF. In nucleotides, the CDR3 is TGTGCCAGCAGCTTCCCCTCCCGCGGGAGGGGGGTAGATACGCAGTATTTT.